This entry lists 16 T cell receptor beta chains sequenced from one sample in a study of CD4 T cells in relation to SARS-CoV-2 and coronaviruses. Antigens for these TCRs are unknown. Some clones are missing from TCRdb's copy, which holds only in-frame ones; the method was immunoSEQ multiplex PCR. The table lists some 40,000 clones, around 83% of them singletons, with approximately 6.3% in the top ten. Material for sequencing was naive CD4+ T cells from PBMCs, cultured in vitro. Subset noted: naive CD4+ T cells isolated by negative enrichment. Receptors were obtained from an adult with COVID-19.

The chain recombines TRBV6-5 with TRBJ2-7, with 10 bases aligning to TRBD1. From germline, CDR1 is MNHEY and CDR2 SVGAGI. The CDR3 spans 14 residues. Trimming removed 5 bases from V and 2 bases from J; junction bases left unmatched: 3. This CDR3 is CASSTGTGAYEQYF. In DNA, the CDR3 is TGTGCCAGCAGTACCGGGACAGGGGCCTACGAGCAGTACTTC.

The rearrangement uses TRBV3-1 (or the pseudogene TRBV3-2) and TRBJ2-1; D may be TRBD2 (5 bases). CDR3 length: 15 residues. Germline V gene lookup returns CDR1 LGHDT and CDR2 YNNKEL (reference sequence). The V and J ends lost 1 base and 2 bases respectively, with 9 bases between them. CDR3 sequence (DNA): TGTGCCAGCAGCCAAGTAATAGCGCCCTACAATGAGCAGTTCTTC. Encoded protein: CASSQVIAPYNEQFF.

V gene TRBV30 combines with J gene TRBJ2-1; 14 bases line up with TRBD2. Trimming at V came to 3 bases and at J to 9 bases, leaving 4 bases not matched to a gene. The germline gives CDR1 GTSNPN, CDR2 SVGIG (reference sequence). This CDR3 has 14 amino acids. The CDR3 region has the DNA TGTGCCTGGAGGGGACTAGCGGGAGCGAGTGAGCAGTTCTTC. Protein sequence: CAWRGLAGASEQFF.

The chain combines TRBV25-1 with TRBJ2-1; D possibly corresponds to TRBD1 (5 bases). The CDR3 has 14 residues. V lost 7 bases, J lost 0 bases, and 10 bases lay in between. From germline, CDR1 is MGHDK and CDR2 SYGVNS. In nucleotides, the CDR3 is TGTGCCAGCATGGGGCTTAGCTCCTACAATGAGCAGTTCTTC. Its translation is CASMGLSSYNEQFF.

This chain connects TRBV20-1 to TRBJ2-1; no definite D call. Germline CDR1 and CDR2: DFQATT and SNEGSKA (reference sequence). The CDR3 runs 11 residues. V lost 1 base, J lost 5 bases, and 3 bases lay in between. Here the CDR3 DNA reads TGCAGTGCTAGAGCCGACAATGAGCAGTTCTTC. Protein sequence: CSARADNEQFF.

The CDR3 sequence: CASSETPDSRNEQFF. The CDR3 DNA sequence: TGTGCCAGCAGTGAAACACCCGACAGCCGTAATGAGCAGTTCTTC. The genes are TRBV6-1 and TRBJ2-1, with D possibly matching TRBD1 (5 bases). V lost 2 bases and J lost 7, with 15 bases in between. Germline V gene data show CDR1 as MNHNS and CDR2 as SASEGT. The CDR3 has 15 amino acids.

The chain employs TRBV7-9 and TRBJ2-1; 14 nucleotides align to TRBD2. V dropped 6 bases and J dropped 8; count of bases not matched to a gene: 12. The CDR3 contains 17 residues. Germline CDR1 SEHNR, CDR2 FQNEAQ (reference sequence). The CDR3 sequence is CASRGEPGLAGDHEQFF. In DNA, the CDR3 is TGTGCCAGCAGGGGGGAACCGGGACTAGCGGGAGATCATGAGCAGTTCTTC.

This rearrangement joins TRBV6-2 or TRBV6-3 to TRBJ2-3; 8 bases line up with TRBD1. Looked up from germline, CDR1 is MNHEY and CDR2 is SVGEGT. Germline trimming cut 2 bases from V and 6 bases from J; bases unmatched to any gene: 7. The CDR3 extends over 15 amino acids. The CDR3 DNA sequence: TGTGCCAGCAGTTACCAGTCAGGGGGCTCGGATACGCAGTATTTT. Its protein is CASSYQSGGSDTQYF.

The rearrangement uses TRBV28 and TRBJ2-7; D is possibly TRBD1 (5 bases). V lost 3 bases to trimming and J lost 1 base, with 7 bases between them. This CDR3 comprises 13 residues. Germline V gene sequence: CDR1 MDHEN, CDR2 SYDVKM. CDR3 bases: TGTGCCAGCAGTTTGGGGCGGTCCTACGAGCAGTACTTC. This codes for CASSLGRSYEQYF.

This clone has more than one count but fewer than ten. This chain links TRBV11-3 with TRBJ2-2; no definite D call. The V end lost 0 bases, the J end lost 2 bases, and 7 bases lay between the germline ends. This CDR3 comprises 15 residues. Per germline, CDR1 SGHNT and CDR2 YENEEA. Here the CDR3 reads CASSLEGLNTGELFF. CDR3 DNA: TGTGCCAGCAGCTTAGAGGGTCTTAACACCGGGGAGCTGTTTTTT.

This chain connects TRBV28 to TRBJ2-7; D is possibly TRBD1 or TRBD2 (5 bases each). Trimming stripped 3 bases from V and 4 bases from J, with 10 bases between. From germline, CDR1 is MDHEN and CDR2 SYDVKM. The CDR3 has 13 residues. The CDR3 protein is CASSLGRNYEQYF. The CDR3 coding sequence is TGTGCCAGCAGTTTGGGACGGAATTACGAGCAGTACTTC.

The V and J genes are TRBV6-5 and TRBJ1-2; the D is unclear. The CDR3 spans 14 residues. V was pared by 5 bases and J by 4 bases, with 14 bases between. Germline assignment: CDR1 MNHEY and CDR2 SVGAGI. Here the CDR3 reads CASSTIFYGYGYTF. CDR3 coding DNA: TGTGCCAGCAGTACGATCTTCTACGGCTATGGCTACACCTTC.

The CDR3 region has the DNA TGCGCCAGCAGCTTGGCCGGGACAGGAACGAACACTGAAGCTTTCTTT. Its protein is CASSLAGTGTNTEAFF. This chain joins TRBV5-1 and TRBJ1-1, with TRBD1 matching 8 bases. CDR3 size: 16 residues. V was pared by 0 bases and J by 1 base, with 5 bases of the junction left unmatched. Germline V CDR1 and CDR2: SGHRS, YFSETQ.

The chain carries TRBV1 and TRBJ2-3. TRBV1 is assigned pseudogene status. The CDR3 is made up of 17 amino acids. The DNA of the CDR3 is TGCACCAGCAGCCACCCAAAGAAGCCCCAAGGGCCAGATACGCAGTATTTT. The encoded protein is CTSSHPKKPQGPDTQYF.

The chain uses TRBV28 and TRBJ2-2; TRBD1 aligns across 7 bases. V was pared by 6 bases and J by 4 bases, with 2 bases of the junction left unmatched. Germline V gene data show CDR1 as MDHEN and CDR2 as SYDVKM. This CDR3 has 13 amino acids. The CDR3 loop is CASSDRVTGELFF. The CDR3 nucleotides read TGTGCCAGCAGCGACAGGGTCACCGGGGAGCTGTTTTTT.

The J gene is TRBJ2-7, the V gene TRBV2, with TRBD1 matching over 7 bases. J gave up 6 bases and V 4 bases, and 9 bases lay outside the gene matches. The CDR3 loop spans 14 amino acids. The germline V gene has CDR1 SNHLY and CDR2 FYNNEI. Here the CDR3 reads CASSVQGGGGEQYF. The CDR3 nucleotides are TGTGCCAGCAGTGTTCAAGGGGGCGGCGGCGAGCAGTACTTC.